Listed below are T cell receptor beta chains from one sample, sequenced in a study of blood T cell repertoires in COVID-19. This table comes from immunoSEQ multiplex PCR, and its TCRdb copy is limited to in-frame clones, with some not included. The sample lists 350,000 to 400,000 clones, 80% to 90% occurring once. Specimen: PBMCs or T cells enriched from blood (not recorded which). These receptor sequences come from a man aged 18 to 35 who had recovered from COVID-19. Both conserved end residues are part of each CDR3. Fields, in order: D gene, V gene, J gene, clone size, CDR3 DNA, CDR3 protein. The D gene is left open where the match is weak. Some rows have no size entry. The others give once, few or many, or a class for an expanded clone.

>TRBD1|TRBV19|TRBJ2-3|-
TGTGCCAGTAGTATCCGGACAGGGAGTACAACAGATACGCAGTATTTT
CASSIRTGSTTDTQYF
>TRBD1|TRBV11-3|TRBJ2-2|-
TGTGCCAGCAGCTGGACTGGGACAGCCACCGGGGAGCTGTTTTTT
CASSWTGTATGELFF
>-|TRBV6-5|TRBJ2-3|once
TGTGCCAGCAGTTACTCGTCTAGCGACACAGATACGCAGTATTTT
CASSYSSSDTDTQYF
>TRBD2|TRBV7-2|TRBJ2-1|-
TGTGCCAGCAGCTTAGCTAGCGGGAGCCCCCAGAATGAGCAGTTCTTC
CASSLASGSPQNEQFF
>-|TRBV19|TRBJ2-5|-
TGTGCCAGTAGGAGGAGCGGGCCTGGGGAGACCCAGTACTTC
CASRRSGPGETQYF
>-|TRBV5-4|TRBJ1-2|-
TGTGCCAGCAGCTTGAGGAGGAGCGGCTACACCTTC
CASSLRRSGYTF
>-|TRBV28|TRBJ1-2|-
TGTGCCAGCGGCTCGGGGGGCCATAGGGGCTACACCTTC
CASGSGGHRGYTF
>-|TRBV23-1|TRBJ2-6|-
TGCGCCAGCAGTCGGGGTCGAGGAGGCGCTGGGGCCAACGTCCTGACTTTC
CASSRGRGGAGANVLTF
>TRBD1|TRBV6-2/TRBV6-3|TRBJ1-2|once
TGTGCCAGCAGTTATATAGACAGGGTATATGGCTACACCTTC
CASSYIDRVYGYTF
>-|TRBV2|TRBJ2-1|-
TGTGCCAGCAGTGAAAGATTCCTGCGGGCTCACAATGAGCAGTTCTTC
CASSERFLRAHNEQFF
>TRBD1|TRBV18|TRBJ1-1|-
TGTGCCAGCTCACAACCGGGACAGGGGGTTCCCGGTGGCACTGAAGCTTTCTTT
CASSQPGQGVPGGTEAFF
>-|TRBV11-3|TRBJ2-7|-
TGTGCCAGCAGCTTAGGAGGTGCGGGGGCGGGGTACGAGCAGTACTTC
CASSLGGAGAGYEQYF
>-|TRBV2|TRBJ2-2|few
TGTGCCAGCTTGGCCCTTGCGGCCGGGGAGCTGTTTTTT
CASLALAAGELFF
>-|TRBV6-5|TRBJ1-2|-
TGTGCCAGCAGTTACTCAGAACGGGATGGCTACACCTTC
CASSYSERDGYTF
>TRBD1|TRBV28|TRBJ2-7|once
TGTGCCAGCAGTTCCGGGACAGGGATTTACGAGCAGTACTTC
CASSSGTGIYEQYF
>-|TRBV28|TRBJ1-2|-
TGTGCCAGCAGTTTCCCGTTACGGAGCTATGGCTACACCTTC
CASSFPLRSYGYTF
>TRBD1|TRBV7-9|TRBJ1-2|few
TGTGCCAGCAGCTACGACAGGGCCTATGGCTACACCTTC
CASSYDRAYGYTF
>TRBD1|TRBV30|TRBJ1-2|-
TGTGCCTGGAGTCCCGGGACAGACTATGGCTACACCTTC
CAWSPGTDYGYTF
>-|TRBV5-4|TRBJ1-6|-
TGTGCCAGCAGCTTGGCAGGGAGCGGGGGTTCACCCCTCCACTTT
CASSLAGSGGSPLHF
>TRBD2|TRBV19|TRBJ2-7|-
TGTGCCAGTAGTATAGATTCGAGGGCAAGCGGGGGAGCGGATCCCTACGAGCAGTACTTC
CASSIDSRASGGADPYEQYF
>-|TRBV4-2|TRBJ1-2|once
TGTGCCAGCAGCCAAGGCAGGGTCGATGGCTACACCTTC
CASSQGRVDGYTF
>-|TRBV6-5|TRBJ2-2|-
TGTGCCATCCGTACAGTGCCGAACACCGGGGAGCTGTTTTTT
CAIRTVPNTGELFF
>-|TRBV5-6|TRBJ1-2|once
TGTGCCAGCACCTCGGTGTTAAACTATGGCTACACCTTC
CASTSVLNYGYTF
>-|TRBV7-9|TRBJ1-1|-
TGTGCCAGCAGCTCAGGGACGGGGGGAACTGAAGCTTTCTTT
CASSSGTGGTEAFF
>-|TRBV5-6|TRBJ1-5|-
TGTGCCAGCACCACGGGGGGTTGGGGTCAGCCCCAGCATTTT
CASTTGGWGQPQHF
>TRBD2|TRBV25-1|TRBJ2-2|-
TGTGCCAGCCGTGGGGCGAGCGGGGGGGAAATCACCGGGGAGCTGTTTTTT
CASRGASGGEITGELFF
>-|TRBV11-3|TRBJ2-1|-
TGTGCCAGCAGCTTAGATCGCGGGACTGACAATGAGCAGTTCTTC
CASSLDRGTDNEQFF
>-|TRBV18|TRBJ1-6|-
TGTGCCAGCTCACTACTGACAGATAATTCACCCCTCCACTTT
CASSLLTDNSPLHF
>-|TRBV10-3|TRBJ1-3|once
TGTGCCAGCACCGGGGACTTAGGAAACACCATATATTTT
CASTGDLGNTIYF
>TRBD2|TRBV14|TRBJ2-3|-
TGTGCCAGCAGCCAAGATCAGGGTCTAGCGGGGGTCACAGATACGCAGTATTTT
CASSQDQGLAGVTDTQYF
>-|TRBV5-4|TRBJ1-3|-
TGTGCCAGCAGCTTGGATATCGGGGGAAACACCATATATTTT
CASSLDIGGNTIYF
>TRBD1|TRBV5-1|TRBJ1-1|-
TGCGCCAGCAGTCCGGGACAGGGGAACACTGAAGCTTTCTTT
CASSPGQGNTEAFF
>-|TRBV19|TRBJ1-1|once
TGTGCCAGTAGTAAACAGAAGAACACTGAAGCTTTCTTT
CASSKQKNTEAFF
>-|TRBV28|TRBJ2-7|-
TGTGCCAGCGCGGCCCGAAGCGAGCAGTACTTC
CASAARSEQYF
>TRBD1|TRBV28|TRBJ2-2|-
TGTGCCAGCAGTTTATCAGGGGGCGGCACCGGGGAGCTGTTTTTT
CASSLSGGGTGELFF
>TRBD1|TRBV19|TRBJ1-2|-
TGTGCCAGTAGCGACAGGGGAGACTATGGCTACACCTTC
CASSDRGDYGYTF
>-|TRBV10-1|TRBJ2-2|-
TGCGCCAGCAGTACTCGAGACACCGGGGAGCTGTTTTTT
CASSTRDTGELFF
>-|TRBV27|TRBJ2-5|-
TGTGCCAGCAGTAAGAGAATGAATCAAGAGACCCAGTACTTC
CASSKRMNQETQYF
>-|TRBV13|TRBJ2-7|-
TGTGCCAGCAGCTTAATCCCAGACAACTACGAGCAGTACTTC
CASSLIPDNYEQYF
>TRBD2|TRBV7-3|TRBJ2-1|-
TGTGCCAGCAGCCGGACTAGCGGTAACAATGAGCAGTTCTTC
CASSRTSGNNEQFF